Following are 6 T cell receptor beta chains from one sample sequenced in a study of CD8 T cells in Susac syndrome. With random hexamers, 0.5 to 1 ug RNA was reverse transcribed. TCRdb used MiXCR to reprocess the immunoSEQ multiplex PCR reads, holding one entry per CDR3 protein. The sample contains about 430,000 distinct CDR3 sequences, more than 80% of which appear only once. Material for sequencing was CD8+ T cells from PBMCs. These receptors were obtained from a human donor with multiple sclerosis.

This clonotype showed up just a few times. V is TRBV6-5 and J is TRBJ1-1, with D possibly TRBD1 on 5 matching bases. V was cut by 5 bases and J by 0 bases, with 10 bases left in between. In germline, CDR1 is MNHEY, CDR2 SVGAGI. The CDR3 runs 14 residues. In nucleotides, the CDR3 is TGTGCCAGCAGTCCGGGGACCCTGAACACTGAAGCTTTCTTT. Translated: CASSPGTLNTEAFF.

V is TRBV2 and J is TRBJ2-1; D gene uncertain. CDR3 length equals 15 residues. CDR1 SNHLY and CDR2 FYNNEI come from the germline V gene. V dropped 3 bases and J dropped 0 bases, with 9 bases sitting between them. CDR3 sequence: CASSDLYSSYNEQFF. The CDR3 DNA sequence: TGTGCCAGCAGTGATTTGTATTCCTCCTACAATGAGCAGTTCTTC.

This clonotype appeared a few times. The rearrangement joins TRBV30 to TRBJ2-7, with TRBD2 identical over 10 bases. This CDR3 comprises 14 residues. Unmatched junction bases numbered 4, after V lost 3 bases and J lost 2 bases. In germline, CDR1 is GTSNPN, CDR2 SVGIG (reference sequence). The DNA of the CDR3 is TGTGCCTGGAGCGAGCGGGAGGGGACCTACGAGCAGTACTTC. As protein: CAWSEREGTYEQYF.

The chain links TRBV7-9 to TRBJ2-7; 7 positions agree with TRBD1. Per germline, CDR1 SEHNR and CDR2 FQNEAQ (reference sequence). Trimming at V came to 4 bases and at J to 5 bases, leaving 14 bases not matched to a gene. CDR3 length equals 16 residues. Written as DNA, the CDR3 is TGTGCCAGCAGCTCCACCGACAGGGTGAGTGGGCACGAGCAGTACTTC. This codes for CASSSTDRVSGHEQYF.

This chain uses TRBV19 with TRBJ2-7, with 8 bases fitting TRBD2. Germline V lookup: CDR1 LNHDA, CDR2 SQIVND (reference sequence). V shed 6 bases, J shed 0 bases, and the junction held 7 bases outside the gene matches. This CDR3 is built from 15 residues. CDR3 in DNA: TGTGCCAGTAGACTCACTAGCGGACCCTCCTACGAGCAGTACTTC. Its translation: CASRLTSGPSYEQYF.

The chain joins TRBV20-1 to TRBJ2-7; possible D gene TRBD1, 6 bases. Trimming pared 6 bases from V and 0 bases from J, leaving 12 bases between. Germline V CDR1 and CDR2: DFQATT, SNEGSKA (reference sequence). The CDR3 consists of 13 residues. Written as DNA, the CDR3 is TGCAGTGCAAGGGGGTTGCGCTCCTACGAGCAGTACTTC. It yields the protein CSARGLRSYEQYF.